The T cell receptor beta chain under discussion was sequenced for a study of blood T cell repertoires in COVID-19. Across the study: Acute and convalescent COVID-19 samples came from the United States, Italy and Spain. T cells, B-cell-depleted T cells, or PBMCs provided the cDNA or gDNA that served as material.

Study processing details: Estimates of nucleated cell counts were drawn from the amplification of reference gene primers. Method: immunoSEQ multiplex PCR; TCRdb's copy keeps in-frame clones and lacks some. Clonal size and the V and J genes are those of that table, whereas D and trimming came from the DNA. The repertoire has fewer than 250,000 clones, more than 85% of them found once; the top ten carry roughly 0.69%. Germline CDR1 is MDHEN and CDR2 is SYDVKM. The V segment lost 2 bases and the J segment 5 bases; nucleotides outside the gene matches: 8. The CDR3 consists of 15 residues. Sequences were obtained from peripheral blood. This TCR was recovered from a man in his forties or fifties with acute or convalescent COVID-19. This chain connects TRBV28 to TRBJ2-7; the match to TRBD1 covers 8 bases. CDR3 sequence: CASSLAGGEIHEQYF. The CDR3, as DNA: TGTGCCAGCAGTTTAGCAGGGGGCGAAATCCACGAGCAGTACTTC.